This T cell receptor beta chain was identified during a study of T cell responses to AZD1222 COVID-19 vaccine. Concerning this clone: As yet, its antigen is unknown.

Overall study results and limits: The study found Spike-specific TCR breadth and depth rose after two AZD1222 doses. In a largely white British group with more females than males, clonal diversity was possibly underestimated. Seropositive at baseline were only six AZD1222 recipients. Nearly half of spike-specific TCRs reportedly target variant regions that are unmutated in the B.1.351 and B.1.1.7 variants.

V was pared by 5 bases and J by 0 bases, with 11 bases between. CDR1 is SQVTM and CDR2 is ANQGSEA in the germline V gene. The CDR3 runs 14 residues. Sequenced by immunoSEQ multiplex PCR; TCRdb stores in-frame clones only, minus some. The sample comprises about 190,000 clones, around 87% of which are singletons, and about 3% rests with the top ten. The sample in question was peripheral blood, obtained on day 0 of MenACWY control vaccination. V is TRBV29-1 and J is TRBJ2-1; D unresolved. The sequence was obtained from an adult in good health. The CDR3 loop is CSVPPSSSYNEQFF. For the CDR3, the DNA is TGCAGCGTTCCACCCTCGAGCTCCTACAATGAGCAGTTCTTC.